These T cell receptor beta chains were read from a single sample in a study of T cell responses to AZD1222 COVID-19 vaccine. Profiling relied on immunoSEQ multiplex PCR, and the TCRdb table lists in-frame clones only, not all of them. The sample consists of around 120,000 clones, approximately 92% of them appearing once. This material consisted of peripheral blood, taken 28 days after the second AZD1222 dose. The origin of the receptors is an adult who received the AZD1222 COVID-19 vaccine. Both conserved end residues are part of each CDR3. Each record gives: clone size, D gene, V gene, J gene, CDR3 DNA, CDR3 protein. The D gene is left open where the match is weak. The listing skips clone size in some rows; elsewhere it reads once, few, many or a size class.

.,TRBD1,TRBV25-1,TRBJ2-7,TGTGCCAGCAGTGAATTAGGTGGAACAGGGGGGTACGAGCAGTACTTC,CASSELGGTGGYEQYF
.,.,TRBV6-6,TRBJ1-6,TGTGCCAGCAGTTACTCAGGGGAGGATTCACCCCTCCACTTT,CASSYSGEDSPLHF
once,.,TRBV4-3,TRBJ1-6,TGCGCCAGCAGCCAAGACACAGGGCGATCCCTCCACTTT,CASSQDTGRSLHF
.,.,TRBV7-2,TRBJ1-2,TGTGCCAGCAGCGATAACCTTCAAGGCTACACCTTC,CASSDNLQGYTF
.,TRBD1,TRBV7-2,TRBJ1-1,TGTGCCAGCAGCCAGGACAGGGGGCACACTGAAGCTTTCTTT,CASSQDRGHTEAFF
.,.,TRBV7-2,TRBJ1-5,TGTGCCAGCAGCTTAGGGTGGAGGGGCATTAGCAATCAGCCCCAGCATTTT,CASSLGWRGISNQPQHF
.,TRBD2,TRBV27,TRBJ2-1,TGTGCCAGCAGTAGGCCCTTCCTAGCGGGAGACGAGCAGTTCTTC,CASSRPFLAGDEQFF
.,.,TRBV9,TRBJ2-1,TGTGCCAGCAGCCGAACAGAATACAATGAGCAGTTCTTC,CASSRTEYNEQFF
.,TRBD2,TRBV30,TRBJ2-5,TGTGCCTGGAGTGGGCCGGGGACTAGCGTGTACCAAGAGACCCAGTACTTC,CAWSGPGTSVYQETQYF
.,TRBD1,TRBV7-6,TRBJ2-1,TGTGCCAGCAGTGACAGGGGTGGGAGCTACAATGAGCAGTTCTTC,CASSDRGGSYNEQFF
.,.,TRBV30,TRBJ1-1,TGTGCCTGGAGTGTTGCCGGGAACACTGAAGCTTTCTTT,CAWSVAGNTEAFF
.,TRBD1,TRBV6-5,TRBJ1-2,TGTGCCAGCAGGCCACCGGGACAGGGGGCGCCGGGCTACACCTTC,CASRPPGQGAPGYTF
.,TRBD1,TRBV24-1,TRBJ2-3,TGTGCCACCAGTGATCCCGGGACAGGGGGGGTGAGCACAGATACGCAGTATTTT,CATSDPGTGGVSTDTQYF
.,TRBD1,TRBV25-1,TRBJ1-2,TGTGCCAGCAGTGAGCCGGGACAGGGTGCCTATGGCTACACCTTC,CASSEPGQGAYGYTF
few,.,TRBV6-2/TRBV6-3,TRBJ2-2,TGTGCCAGCAGTGAGAGACAGGCCCCTGGGGAGCTGTTTTTT,CASSERQAPGELFF